The 18 T cell receptor beta chains below were found in one sample sequenced in a study of T cell changes during pregnancy in multiple sclerosis. Data came from immunoSEQ multiplex PCR; TCRdb stores just in-frame clones and leaves some out. The table has 70,000 to 95,000 clones, about 92% seen once. The sequenced sample was peripheral blood, obtained in the second trimester of pregnancy. These receptors were obtained from a female donor with multiple sclerosis, enrolled in a pregnancy study.

The chain links TRBV6-1 to TRBJ1-2; D is possibly TRBD1 (5 bases). Trimming cost V 7 bases and J 7 bases, with 16 bases left between them. This CDR3 contains 13 residues. Germline loops: CDR1 MNHNS, CDR2 SASEGT. CDR3 protein: CASTLMITGGYTF. In DNA, the CDR3 is TGTGCCAGCACCCTTATGATAACAGGTGGCTACACCTTC.

This rearrangement joins TRBV7-8 to TRBJ2-3, with 8 bases lining up with TRBD2. This CDR3 has 16 residues. With 2 bases clipped from V and 3 bases from J, the junction kept 7 bases outside the gene matches. The V gene's germline CDR1 is SGHVS and CDR2 FQNEAQ. CDR3 protein: CASSLKRGGRTDTQYF. The CDR3 DNA is TGTGCCAGCAGCTTAAAACGCGGGGGGCGGACAGATACGCAGTATTTT.

This chain connects TRBV27 to TRBJ2-1; possibly TRBD2 for D (6 bases). Germline-derived CDR1 and CDR2 are MNHEY and SMNVEV (reference sequence). V was cut by 4 bases and J by 10 bases, with 14 bases left in between. The CDR3 contains 13 residues. Written as DNA, the CDR3 is TGTGCCAGCAGTTCTCTATCAGCGGGCGAGCAGTTCTTC. It is translated as CASSSLSAGEQFF.

V usage is TRBV4-1 and J usage is TRBJ1-4; 7 positions agree with TRBD1. The germline V gene has CDR1 MGHRA and CDR2 YSYEKL. V shed 0 bases, J shed 7 bases, and the junction held 11 bases outside the gene matches. The CDR3 is made up of 17 amino acids. The chain's CDR3 is CASSQDESYPGGEKLFF. The CDR3 region has the DNA TGCGCCAGCAGCCAAGATGAGTCTTACCCAGGGGGTGAAAAACTGTTTTTT.

The V call is TRBV7-3, the J call TRBJ2-7; TRBD1 agrees at 7 bases. This CDR3 is 14 amino acids long. Germline CDR1 and CDR2: SGHTA and FQGTGA. With V trimmed by 5 bases and J by 5 bases, 9 bases remained unmatched. Written as DNA, the CDR3 is TGTGCCAGCAGCCTGCCTCGACAGGGCCACGAGCAGTACTTC. It is translated as CASSLPRQGHEQYF.

The chain carries TRBV9 and TRBJ2-7; D might be TRBD2 (7 bases). CDR1 is SGDLS and CDR2 is YYNGEE in the germline V gene. The CDR3 covers 14 residues. Trimming left V 4 bases short and J 3 bases short, with 14 bases between. The CDR3 DNA follows: TGTGCCAGCAGCCTGAGGGGGGGGAGCTACGAGCAGTACTTC. Amino acid sequence: CASSLRGGSYEQYF.

The CDR3 loop reads CASSQDRGAFEKLFF. The CDR3 region has the DNA TGTGCCAGCAGCCAAGATCGGGGGGCCTTTGAAAAACTGTTTTTT. The chain joins TRBV4-2 to TRBJ1-4; D perhaps matches TRBD1 (6 bases). Trimming removed 0 bases from V and 7 bases from J, with 12 bases in between. Germline V gene data show CDR1 as LGHNA and CDR2 as YNFKEQ. The CDR3 length is 15 residues.

The chain is built from TRBV4-2 and TRBJ1-1, with a tentative D call TRBD1 (6 bases). Germline V lookup: CDR1 LGHNA, CDR2 YNFKEQ. The CDR3 has 14 residues. Trimming pared 4 bases from V and 0 bases from J, leaving 9 bases between. Here the CDR3 DNA reads TGTGCCAGCAGCCCCGGGACATTGAACACTGAAGCTTTCTTT. Translated, it gives CASSPGTLNTEAFF.

The J gene is TRBJ2-5, the V gene TRBV6-1, with a possible D match to TRBD2 (6 bases). Trimming took 6 bases from V and 5 from J, leaving 22 bases between them. Germline CDR1 reads MNHNS; CDR2 reads SASEGT. The CDR3 has 16 amino acids. The CDR3 spells CASREPGLPGGETQYF. For the CDR3, the DNA is TGTGCCAGCAGGGAACCGGGACTCCCGGGTGGCGAGACCCAGTACTTC.

A word on this clone: The same CDR3 arises from other DNA sequences in this sample as well. V gene TRBV5-4 combines with J gene TRBJ2-3, with 10 bases aligning to TRBD2. Germline-derived CDR1 and CDR2 are SGHNT and YYREEE (reference sequence). The CDR3 runs 15 residues. V shed 2 bases, J shed 1 base, and the junction held 1 base outside the gene matches. The CDR3 loop reads CASSFLAGGTDTQYF. The CDR3, as DNA: TGTGCCAGCAGCTTTCTAGCGGGGGGCACAGATACGCAGTATTTT.

The chain employs TRBV7-2 and TRBJ1-2; the D is unclear. The V gene lost 4 bases and the J gene lost 12 bases, with 21 bases spanning the gap. Germline assignment: CDR1 SGHTA and CDR2 FQGNSA. CDR3 size: 14 residues. The CDR3 DNA reads TGTGCCAGCAGCTCAGGCTCCCCTGGCGAGAAGAACACCTTC. Encoded protein: CASSSGSPGEKNTF.

This rearrangement joins TRBV7-3 to TRBJ1-1; D perhaps matches TRBD1 (6 bases). The V end was cut by 5 bases, the J end by 1 base, with 14 bases between. From germline, CDR1 is SGHTA and CDR2 FQGTGA. The CDR3 contains 15 residues. The CDR3 loop reads CASSLGGLPNTEAFF. CDR3 nucleotide sequence: TGTGCCAGCAGCCTGGGGGGGCTCCCGAACACTGAAGCTTTCTTT.

The rearrangement joins TRBV4-1 to TRBJ1-5, with D maybe TRBD1 (6 bases). CDR1 and CDR2 from the germline V gene are MGHRA and YSYEKL. With 5 bases removed from V and 0 bases from J, the gap between germline ends came to 11 bases. The CDR3 totals 15 residues. CDR3 sequence reads: CASSLRDNSNQPQHF. The CDR3 bases are TGCGCCAGCAGCTTGAGGGACAATAGCAATCAGCCCCAGCATTTT.

V gene TRBV15 combines with J gene TRBJ2-1, with TRBD2 matching 13 bases. Germline CDR1 is LNHNV and CDR2 is YYDKDF (reference sequence). This CDR3 contains 16 residues. V was clipped by 6 bases and J by 4 bases; unmatched bases: 6. CDR3 nucleotides: TGTGCCACCAGACTAGCGGGGGGGCCCGGGTACAATGAGCAGTTCTTC. Translated, it gives CATRLAGGPGYNEQFF.

The rearrangement joins TRBV6-5 to TRBJ1-2, with a possible D match to TRBD1 (6 bases). The CDR3 is 13 residues long. Deletions cut 6 bases from V and 5 bases from J, with 13 bases between. Per germline, CDR1 MNHEY and CDR2 SVGAGI. For the CDR3, the DNA is TGTGCCAGCAGCAAAAGGACAGAATATGGCTACACCTTC. Encoded protein: CASSKRTEYGYTF.

The chain has TRBV19 and TRBJ2-1; 15 nucleotides agree with TRBD2. CDR3 length: 19 amino acids. The ends lost 11 bases at V and 7 bases at J; junction bases unmatched: 21. Germline V CDR1 and CDR2: LNHDA, SQIVND (reference sequence). In DNA form, the CDR3 reads TGTGCCGTCTACATCGGCAGGACTAGCGGGGGGGGTAGGTTGAATGAGCAGTTCTTC. Translated, it gives CAVYIGRTSGGGRLNEQFF.

This rearrangement joins TRBV5-1 to TRBJ1-2; 7 bases align to TRBD1. The trim removed 5 bases at V and 7 bases at J, leaving 11 bases unmatched. The CDR3 sequence is 14 residues long. Germline V CDR1 and CDR2: SGHRS, YFSETQ. The CDR3 DNA reads TGCGCCAGCAGTTCGGGACAGACCTATGGTGGCTACACCTTC. It translates to CASSSGQTYGGYTF.

The V gene is TRBV7-9, the J gene TRBJ2-7; D may be TRBD2 (6 bases). This CDR3 region has 15 residues. V lost 7 bases and J lost 3, with 19 bases in between. CDR1 SEHNR and CDR2 FQNEAQ come from the germline V gene (reference sequence). The DNA for the CDR3 is TGTGCCAGCAAACCTCGAGGGGAGGTTTTCTACGAGCAGTACTTC. This codes for CASKPRGEVFYEQYF.